What follows are 28 T cell receptor beta chains derived from one specimen sequenced in a study of T cell responses to AZD1222 COVID-19 vaccine. The data were produced by immunoSEQ multiplex PCR, yet TCRdb's version contains in-frame clones alone and is incomplete. The sample contains fewer than 200,000 clones, 85% to 95% of which appear only once. This specimen was peripheral blood, taken 28 days after the second dose of the MenACWY control vaccine. The receptors derive from an adult who received the MenACWY meningococcal vaccine as a control.

The CDR3, as DNA: TGTGCCAGCAGTTCCGGGACAGGCCAAGGAAACACCATATATTTT. Encoded protein: CASSSGTGQGNTIYF. This chain joins TRBV5-6 and TRBJ1-3; 8 bases are a match to TRBD1. From germline, CDR1 is SGHDT and CDR2 YYEEEE. V shed 5 bases and J 4 bases; nucleotides not matched to a gene: 8. The CDR3 is 15 residues long. Drawing the rest from reference TRBV5-6 and TRBJ1-3, the complete variable domain is DAGVTQSPTHLIKTRGQQVTLRCSPKSGHDTVSWYQQALGQGPQFIFQYYEEEERQRGNFPDRFSGHQFPNYSSELNVNALLLGDSALYLCASSSGTGQGNTIYFGEGSWLTVV.

The rearrangement links TRBV27 to TRBJ2-1, with TRBD2 identical over 10 bases. V shed 6 bases, J shed 5 bases, and the junction held 10 bases outside the gene matches. CDR3 length: 16 residues. From germline, CDR1 is MNHEY and CDR2 SMNVEV (reference sequence). CDR3 protein: CASSLSSGSWDNEQFF. The CDR3 bases are TGTGCCAGCAGCCTATCTAGCGGGAGCTGGGACAATGAGCAGTTCTTC.

CDR3 amino acids: CASSEGPGPMNTEAFF. As DNA, the CDR3 is TGTGCCAGCAGTGAAGGGCCGGGGCCGATGAACACTGAAGCTTTCTTT. The rearrangement uses TRBV6-1 and TRBJ1-1; D may be TRBD1 (5 bases). CDR1 MNHNS and CDR2 SASEGT come from the germline V gene. V lost 1 base and J 0 bases, leaving 12 bases between the germline ends. The CDR3 contains 16 residues.

The J gene is TRBJ2-1, the V gene TRBV9, with 12 bases aligning to TRBD2. V trimming: 3 bases; J trimming: 7 bases; junction bases outside the gene matches: 23. The V gene's germline CDR1 is SGDLS and CDR2 YYNGEE. The CDR3 consists of 21 residues. The CDR3 protein is CASSASVGTGLSGTSGNEQFF. Here the CDR3 DNA reads TGTGCCAGCAGCGCATCGGTAGGGACAGGGTTATCCGGGACTAGCGGGAATGAGCAGTTCTTC.

The chain employs TRBV3-1 (or the pseudogene TRBV3-2) and TRBJ2-4, with D possibly being TRBD2 (6 bases). With 1 base removed from V and 2 bases from J, the gap between germline ends came to 12 bases. This CDR3 region has 16 residues. The germline V gene has CDR1 LGHDT and CDR2 YNNKEL (reference sequence). CDR3 amino acids: CASSQGRLDTKNIQYF. Here the CDR3 DNA reads TGTGCCAGCAGCCAAGGCAGACTAGATACCAAAAACATTCAGTACTTC.

This clone was found once. The chain employs TRBV27 and TRBJ2-6; TRBD1 might be the D (6 bases). Trimming stripped 3 bases from V and 0 bases from J, with 12 bases between. The CDR3 runs 17 residues. The V gene's germline CDR1 is MNHEY and CDR2 SMNVEV (reference sequence). CDR3: CASSLRRTVSGANVLTF. The CDR3 bases are TGTGCCAGCAGTTTGAGACGGACAGTCTCTGGGGCCAACGTCCTGACTTTC.

This clone was detected only a few times. The genes are TRBV9 and TRBJ1-1; TRBD1 aligns across 12 bases. Looked up from germline, CDR1 is SGDLS and CDR2 is YYNGEE. After removal of 4 bases from V and 4 bases from J, the junction contained 14 bases not matched to a gene. This CDR3 has 18 amino acids. The CDR3 nucleotides are TGTGCCAGCAGCTTGACCAGCGGGACAGGGGGCTTGAGCACTGAAGCTTTCTTT. Encoded protein: CASSLTSGTGGLSTEAFF.

This clone was observed a few times. The chain joins TRBV7-9 to TRBJ1-5, with D possibly being TRBD1 (5 bases). Germline lookup yields CDR1 SEHNR and CDR2 FQNEAQ (reference sequence). The CDR3 runs to 11 residues. CDR3 amino acids: CAGGSNQPQHF. In nucleotides, the CDR3 is TGTGCTGGGGGGAGCAATCAGCCCCAGCATTTT. Full variable domain (missing parts from reference TRBV7-9 and TRBJ1-5): DTGVSQNPRHKITKRGQNVTFRCDPISEHNRLYWYRQTLGQGPEFLTYFQNEAQLEKSRLLSDRFSAERPKGSFSTLEIQRTEQGDSAMYLCAGGSNQPQHFGDGTRLSIL.

The J gene is TRBJ1-6, the V gene TRBV3-1 (or the pseudogene TRBV3-2); D gene uncertain. This CDR3 is built from 15 residues. Germline loops: CDR1 LGHDT, CDR2 YNNKEL (reference sequence). Trimming removed 1 base at V and 4 bases at J, with 8 bases between. CDR3 coding DNA: TGTGCCAGCAGCCAAGTGGGTGATTATAATTCACCCCTCCACTTT. Translation gives CASSQVGDYNSPLHF.

The V and J genes are TRBV13 and TRBJ2-7; the D is unclear. CDR1 and CDR2 (germline): PRHDT, FYEKMQ (reference sequence). The V and J ends lost 0 bases and 0 bases respectively, with 9 bases between them. This CDR3 contains 15 residues. The CDR3 DNA reads as TGTGCCAGCAGCTTAGGAGGTCCAAGCTCCTACGAGCAGTACTTC. Translation gives CASSLGGPSSYEQYF.

This clone was found once. V and J are TRBV24-1 and TRBJ2-2; 11 bases map to TRBD2. This CDR3 is 16 amino acids long. Germline loops: CDR1 KGHDR, CDR2 SFDVKD. The trim removed 3 bases at V and 5 bases at J, leaving 4 bases unmatched. In DNA form, the CDR3 reads TGTGCCACCAGTGATGTCATAGCGGGAGGGACCGGGGAGCTGTTTTTT. Amino acid sequence: CATSDVIAGGTGELFF.

This clone came up once. This chain uses TRBV27 with TRBJ1-1; no clear D. The CDR3 has 18 residues. Trimming left V 1 base short and J 1 base short, with 19 bases between. Looked up from germline, CDR1 is MNHEY and CDR2 is SMNVEV (reference sequence). DNA for the CDR3: TGTGCCAGCAGTTTATATAGCCCGGGAGGAACACCGAACACTGAAGCTTTCTTT. This translates into CASSLYSPGGTPNTEAFF.

The J gene is TRBJ1-6, the V gene TRBV28, with D perhaps matching TRBD1 (6 bases). From germline, CDR1 is MDHEN and CDR2 SYDVKM. The CDR3 contains 15 residues. V dropped 8 bases and J dropped 5 bases, with 16 bases sitting between them. DNA of the CDR3: TGTGCCAGCTCATGGGGGGGGGCCCATAATTCACCCCTCCACTTT. The encoded protein is CASSWGGAHNSPLHF.

The CDR3, as DNA: TGTGCCAGCAGCCTGGGACTAGCGGGTACCTACGAGCAGTACTTC. It encodes CASSLGLAGTYEQYF. This sequence joins TRBV7-3 and TRBJ2-7; 12 bases fit TRBD2. CDR1 and CDR2 (germline): SGHTA, FQGTGA. V lost 5 bases to trimming and J lost 2 bases; unmatched junction nucleotides: 4. The CDR3 sequence is 15 residues long.

The rearrangement joins TRBV4-3 to TRBJ2-7; no definite D call. Germline V lookup: CDR1 LGHNA, CDR2 YSLEER. V lost 0 bases and J lost 4, with 10 bases in between. The CDR3 has 14 residues. CDR3 DNA: TGCGCCAGCAGCCAAGAGGTAGTTTGGTACGAGCAGTACTTC. It encodes CASSQEVVWYEQYF.

This chain links TRBV2 with TRBJ1-4; the D gene is possibly TRBD1 (6 bases). The V end was cut by 8 bases, the J end by 5 bases, with 15 bases between. Germline assignment: CDR1 SNHLY and CDR2 FYNNEI. CDR3 size: 14 residues. In nucleotides, the CDR3 is TGTGCCAGCGTATGGACAGTTGAGAATGAAAAACTGTTTTTT. It encodes CASVWTVENEKLFF. Together with reference TRBV2 and TRBJ1-4, the CDR3 gives the full variable domain: EPEVTQTPSHQVTQMGQEVILRCVPISNHLYFYWYRQILGQKVEFLVSFYNNEISEKSEIFDDQFSVERPDGSNFTLKIRSTKLEDSAMYFCASVWTVENEKLFFGSGTQLSVL.

The chain combines TRBV10-3 with TRBJ2-3, with TRBD1 matching 11 bases. After removal of 11 bases from V and 4 bases from J, the junction contained 8 bases not matched to a gene. The germline gives CDR1 ENHRY, CDR2 SYGVKD. The CDR3 loop spans 14 amino acids. The CDR3 region is CAGSGQGGADTQYF. The CDR3, as DNA: TGTGCCGGGTCGGGACAGGGGGGAGCAGATACGCAGTATTTT.

The genes are TRBV2 and TRBJ1-4; D not resolved. This CDR3 has 16 amino acids. CDR1 SNHLY and CDR2 FYNNEI come from the germline V gene. V was pared by 6 bases and J by 5 bases, with 19 bases between. CDR3 bases: TGTGCCAGCAGAAGGGCCGGCGCCGCTGCGAATGAAAAACTGTTTTTT. This encodes CASRRAGAAANEKLFF.

The chain uses TRBV7-6 and TRBJ2-5, with TRBD2 as a possible D gene (6 bases). Per germline, CDR1 SGHVS and CDR2 FNYEAQ. The V end lost 4 bases, the J end lost 5 bases, and 17 bases lay between the germline ends. This CDR3 region has 15 residues. CDR3 in amino acids: CASSYSPGDGETQYF. CDR3 sequence (DNA): TGTGCCAGCAGCTACAGTCCGGGGGATGGGGAGACCCAGTACTTC.

The genes are TRBV28 and TRBJ1-1; D perhaps matches TRBD1 (6 bases). V was trimmed by 10 bases and J by 0 bases, leaving 18 bases between them. Germline CDR1 is MDHEN and CDR2 is SYDVKM. The CDR3 covers 15 residues. The CDR3 loop reads CATNRPGDMNTEAFF. CDR3 DNA: TGTGCCACCAACAGGCCAGGGGACATGAACACTGAAGCTTTCTTT.

Comment on this clone: Other DNA sequences within the sample encode an identical CDR3. This CDR3 is CASSYSRETQYF. Here the CDR3 DNA reads TGTGCCAGCAGTTACTCGAGGGAGACCCAGTACTTC. J is TRBJ2-5 and V is TRBV6-5; D call uncertain. The V end was cut by 0 bases, the J end by 5 bases, with 4 bases between. Germline CDR1 and CDR2: MNHEY and SVGAGI. The CDR3 is made up of 12 amino acids.

The CDR3 coding sequence is TGTGCCAGCACCCACCCGGGCACCAGAAGCAATCAGCCCCAGCATTTT. Translation gives CASTHPGTRSNQPQHF. The gene calls are TRBV28 and TRBJ1-5, with D unclear. There are 16 residues in the CDR3. The germline CDR1 and CDR2 sequences are MDHEN and SYDVKM. Deletions cut 7 bases from V and 1 base from J, with 17 bases between.

CDR3 sequence (DNA): TGTGCCAGTGCGACAGGGACCTCTGGAAACACCATATATTTT. Its protein is CASATGTSGNTIYF. The genes are TRBV19 and TRBJ1-3, with TRBD1 identical over 7 bases. With 8 bases clipped from V and 0 bases from J, the junction kept 4 bases outside the gene matches. The CDR3 is 14 residues long. Germline CDR1 and CDR2: LNHDA and SQIVND (reference sequence).

This chain joins TRBV5-1 and TRBJ2-3, with 11 bases fitting TRBD2. CDR3 length: 17 amino acids. V dropped 2 bases and J dropped 0; count of bases not matched to a gene: 5. The germline V gene has CDR1 SGHRS and CDR2 YFSETQ. The CDR3 bases are TGCGCCAGCAGCTTACTAGCGGGAGCCTCCAGCACAGATACGCAGTATTTT. It is translated as CASSLLAGASSTDTQYF.

The chain recombines TRBV27 with TRBJ1-1; no firm D call. The length of the CDR3 is 14 residues. Trimming left V 4 bases short and J 4 bases short, with 13 bases between. From germline, CDR1 is MNHEY and CDR2 SMNVEV (reference sequence). The CDR3 region has the DNA TGTGCCAGCAGTTCGGTCACGGGTAGCACTGAAGCTTTCTTT. The encoded protein is CASSSVTGSTEAFF.

The chain links TRBV9 to TRBJ1-1; 7 nucleotides agree with TRBD1. Germline-derived CDR1 and CDR2 are SGDLS and YYNGEE. This CDR3 has 14 residues. With 6 bases clipped from V and 1 base from J, the junction kept 6 bases outside the gene matches. The CDR3 loop reads CASTMAGGNTEAFF. The CDR3 bases are TGTGCCAGCACTATGGCAGGGGGGAACACTGAAGCTTTCTTT.

This sequence joins TRBV30 and TRBJ2-1; no reliable D call. The V and J ends lost 5 bases and 2 bases respectively, with 10 bases between them. The V gene's germline CDR1 is GTSNPN and CDR2 SVGIG (reference sequence). The CDR3 runs 13 residues. Here the CDR3 DNA reads TGTGCCTGGGACCTGGGCGCCTACAATGAGCAGTTCTTC. Protein: CAWDLGAYNEQFF.

This clone has a single count. V usage is TRBV15 and J usage is TRBJ1-2; possible D gene TRBD1, 6 bases. Between the trimmed V and J ends, which lost 3 bases and 7 bases, there was a span of 9 bases. CDR1 and CDR2 from the germline V gene are LNHNV and YYDKDF (reference sequence). This CDR3 spans 12 amino acids. CDR3 amino acids: CATSRGGLGYTF. CDR3 nucleotides: TGTGCCACCAGCAGGGGGGGGCTTGGCTACACCTTC.